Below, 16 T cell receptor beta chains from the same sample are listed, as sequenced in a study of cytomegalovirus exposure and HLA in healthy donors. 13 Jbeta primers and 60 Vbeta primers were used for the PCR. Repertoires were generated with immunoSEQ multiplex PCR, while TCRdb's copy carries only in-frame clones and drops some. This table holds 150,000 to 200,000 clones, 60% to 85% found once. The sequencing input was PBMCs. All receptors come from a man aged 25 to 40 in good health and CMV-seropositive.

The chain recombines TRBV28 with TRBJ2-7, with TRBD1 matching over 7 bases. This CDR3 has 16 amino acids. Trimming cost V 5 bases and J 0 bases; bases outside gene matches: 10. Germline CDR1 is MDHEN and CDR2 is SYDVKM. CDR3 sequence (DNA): TGTGCCAGCAGTCCACCGAGACAGGGTGGCTCCTACGAGCAGTACTTC. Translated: CASSPPRQGGSYEQYF. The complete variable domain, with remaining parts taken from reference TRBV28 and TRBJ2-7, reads DVKVTQSSRYLVKRTGEKVFLECVQDMDHENMFWYRQDPGLGLRLIYFSYDVKMKEKGDIPEGYSVSREKKERFSLILESASTNQTSMYLCASSPPRQGGSYEQYFGPGTRLTVT.

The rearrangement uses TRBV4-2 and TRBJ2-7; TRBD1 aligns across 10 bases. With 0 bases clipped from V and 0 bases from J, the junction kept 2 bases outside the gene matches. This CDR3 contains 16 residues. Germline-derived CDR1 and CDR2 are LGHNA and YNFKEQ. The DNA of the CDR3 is TGTGCCAGCAGCCAAGAGGGACAGGGGAGCTCCTACGAGCAGTACTTC. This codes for CASSQEGQGSSYEQYF.

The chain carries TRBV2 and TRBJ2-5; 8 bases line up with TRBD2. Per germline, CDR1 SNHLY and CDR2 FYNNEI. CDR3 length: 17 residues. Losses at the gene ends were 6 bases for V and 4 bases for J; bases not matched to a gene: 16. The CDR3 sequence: CASRLGTGRGGGETQYF. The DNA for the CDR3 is TGTGCCAGCAGGCTAGGGACGGGACGGGGGGGCGGAGAGACCCAGTACTTC.

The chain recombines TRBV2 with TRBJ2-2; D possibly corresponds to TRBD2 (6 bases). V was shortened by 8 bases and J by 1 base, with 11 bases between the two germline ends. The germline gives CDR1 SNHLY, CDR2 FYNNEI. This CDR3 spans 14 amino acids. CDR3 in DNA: TGTGCCAGCTACCTCGGGGGGAACACCGGGGAGCTGTTTTTT. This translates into CASYLGGNTGELFF.

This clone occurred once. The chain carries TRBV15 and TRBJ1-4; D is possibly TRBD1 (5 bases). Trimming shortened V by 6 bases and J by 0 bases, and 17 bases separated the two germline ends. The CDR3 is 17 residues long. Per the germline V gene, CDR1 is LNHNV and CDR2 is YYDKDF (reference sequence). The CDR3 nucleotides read TGTGCCACCAGAATCGGCAGGGAGGCCCCAACTAATGAAAAACTGTTTTTT. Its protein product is CATRIGREAPTNEKLFF.

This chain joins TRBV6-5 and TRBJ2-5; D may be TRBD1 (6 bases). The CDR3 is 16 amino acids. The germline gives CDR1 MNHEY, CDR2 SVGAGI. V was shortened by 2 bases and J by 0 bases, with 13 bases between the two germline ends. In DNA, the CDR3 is TGTGCCAGCAGTTACGGGCAGGGGTACGACCAAGAGACCCAGTACTTC. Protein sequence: CASSYGQGYDQETQYF.

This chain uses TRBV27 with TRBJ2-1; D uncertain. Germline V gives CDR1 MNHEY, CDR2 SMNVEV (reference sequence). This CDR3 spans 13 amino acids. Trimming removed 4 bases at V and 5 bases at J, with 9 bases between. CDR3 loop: CASSSRSHNEQFF. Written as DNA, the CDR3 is TGTGCCAGCAGTTCGCGGAGTCACAATGAGCAGTTCTTC.

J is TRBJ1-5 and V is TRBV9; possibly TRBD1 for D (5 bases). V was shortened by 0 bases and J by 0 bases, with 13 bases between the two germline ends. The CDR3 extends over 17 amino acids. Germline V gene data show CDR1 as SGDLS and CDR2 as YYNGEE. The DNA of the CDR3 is TGTGCCAGCAGCGTAGGTACAGGTTCTCATAGCAATCAGCCCCAGCATTTT. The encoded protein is CASSVGTGSHSNQPQHF.

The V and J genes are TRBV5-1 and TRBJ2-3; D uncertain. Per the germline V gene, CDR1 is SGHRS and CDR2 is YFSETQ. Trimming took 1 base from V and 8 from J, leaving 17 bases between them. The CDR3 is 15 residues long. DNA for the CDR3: TGCGCCAGCAGCTTGAACCTAGTCTTAAGTTCTACGCAGTATTTT. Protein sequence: CASSLNLVLSSTQYF.

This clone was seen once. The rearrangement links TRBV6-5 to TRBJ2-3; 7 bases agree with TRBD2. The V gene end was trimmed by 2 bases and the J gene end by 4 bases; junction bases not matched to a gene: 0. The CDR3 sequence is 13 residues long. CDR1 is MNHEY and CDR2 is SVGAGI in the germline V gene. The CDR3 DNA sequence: TGTGCCAGCAGTTACACTAGCGCAGATACGCAGTATTTT. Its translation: CASSYTSADTQYF.

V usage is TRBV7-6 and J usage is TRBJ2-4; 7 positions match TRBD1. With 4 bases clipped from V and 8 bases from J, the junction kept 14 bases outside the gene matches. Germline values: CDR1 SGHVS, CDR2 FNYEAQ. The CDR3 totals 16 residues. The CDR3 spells CASSSRLRRQGDIQYF. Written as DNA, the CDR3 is TGTGCCAGCAGCTCAAGGCTCCGTAGACAGGGAGACATTCAGTACTTC.

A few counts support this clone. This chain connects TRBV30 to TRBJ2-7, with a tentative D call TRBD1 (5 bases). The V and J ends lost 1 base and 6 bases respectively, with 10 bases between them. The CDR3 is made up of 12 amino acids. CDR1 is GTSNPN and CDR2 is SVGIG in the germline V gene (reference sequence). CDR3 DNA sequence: TGTGCCTGGAGTGGTAAGGGGCCCGAGCAGTACTTC. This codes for CAWSGKGPEQYF.

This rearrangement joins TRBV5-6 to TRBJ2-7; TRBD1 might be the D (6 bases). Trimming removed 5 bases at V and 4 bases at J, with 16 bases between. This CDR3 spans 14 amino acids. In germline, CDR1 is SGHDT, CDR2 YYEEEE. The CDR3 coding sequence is TGTGCCAGCAGTCTTCCAGGGGCCGGGTACGAGCAGTACTTC. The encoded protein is CASSLPGAGYEQYF.

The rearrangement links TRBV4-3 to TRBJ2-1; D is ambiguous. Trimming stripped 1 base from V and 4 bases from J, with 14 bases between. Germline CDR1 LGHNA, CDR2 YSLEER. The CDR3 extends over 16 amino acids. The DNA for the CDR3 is TGCGCCAGCAGCCAAGTCGTCGGGTCAGCTTACAATGAGCAGTTCTTC. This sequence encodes CASSQVVGSAYNEQFF.

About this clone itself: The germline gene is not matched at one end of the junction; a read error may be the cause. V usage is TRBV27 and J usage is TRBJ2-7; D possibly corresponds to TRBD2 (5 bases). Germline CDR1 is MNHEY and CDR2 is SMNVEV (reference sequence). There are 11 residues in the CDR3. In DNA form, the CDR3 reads TGTGCCACCCGGACCCGGGGAAGGGAAATCTTC. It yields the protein CATRTRGREIF.

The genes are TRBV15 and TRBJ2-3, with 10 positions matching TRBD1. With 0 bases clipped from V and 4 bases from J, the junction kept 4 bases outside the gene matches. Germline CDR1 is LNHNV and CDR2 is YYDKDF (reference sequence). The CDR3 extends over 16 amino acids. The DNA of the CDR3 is TGTGCCACCAGCAGAGATCGGGGACAGGGGTCAGATACGCAGTATTTT. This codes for CATSRDRGQGSDTQYF.